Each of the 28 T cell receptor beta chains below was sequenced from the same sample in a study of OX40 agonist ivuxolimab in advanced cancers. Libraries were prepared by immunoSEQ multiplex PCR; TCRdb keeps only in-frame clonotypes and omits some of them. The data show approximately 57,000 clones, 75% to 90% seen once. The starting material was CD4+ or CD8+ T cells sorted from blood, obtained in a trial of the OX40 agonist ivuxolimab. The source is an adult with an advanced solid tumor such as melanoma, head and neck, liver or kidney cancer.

The DNA for the CDR3 is TGCGCCAGCAGCCAAGACCCCAGGGCCTACGAGCAGTACTTC. It specifies CASSQDPRAYEQYF. The V call is TRBV4-1, the J call TRBJ2-7; tentative D call: TRBD1 (5 bases). V was pared by 0 bases and J by 2 bases, with 8 bases between. Looked up from germline, CDR1 is MGHRA and CDR2 is YSYEKL. The CDR3 covers 14 residues.

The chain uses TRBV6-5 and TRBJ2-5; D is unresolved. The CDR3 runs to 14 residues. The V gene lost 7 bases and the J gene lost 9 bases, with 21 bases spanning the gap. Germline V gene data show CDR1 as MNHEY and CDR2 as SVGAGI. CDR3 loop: CASNRASPNSAQYF. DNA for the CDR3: TGTGCCAGCAACCGCGCCAGTCCCAATTCAGCCCAGTACTTC.

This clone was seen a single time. The CDR3 DNA is TGCGCCAGCAGCGTGACTAGCGGCGGGGCCTCTGAGCAGTTCTTC. Translation: CASSVTSGGASEQFF. V usage is TRBV5-1 and J usage is TRBJ2-1; the match to TRBD2 covers 9 bases. CDR3 length equals 15 residues. Germline V lookup: CDR1 SGHRS, CDR2 YFSETQ. V dropped 4 bases and J dropped 9; count of bases not matched to a gene: 11.

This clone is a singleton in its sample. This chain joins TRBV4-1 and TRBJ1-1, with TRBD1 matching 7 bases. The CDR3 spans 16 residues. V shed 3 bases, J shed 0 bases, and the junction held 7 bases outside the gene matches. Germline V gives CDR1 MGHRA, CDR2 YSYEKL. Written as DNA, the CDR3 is TGCGCCAGCAGCCATCCAGGGGGAGGAGTGAACACTGAAGCTTTCTTT. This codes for CASSHPGGGVNTEAFF.

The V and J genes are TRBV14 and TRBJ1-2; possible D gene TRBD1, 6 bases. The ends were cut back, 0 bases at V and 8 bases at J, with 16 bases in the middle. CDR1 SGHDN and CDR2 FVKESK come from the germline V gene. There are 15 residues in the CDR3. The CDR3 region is CASSQDLGAGAGYTF. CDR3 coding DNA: TGTGCCAGCAGCCAAGATCTCGGGGCGGGGGCCGGCTACACCTTC. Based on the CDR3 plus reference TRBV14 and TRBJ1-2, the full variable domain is EAGVTQFPSHSVIEKGQTVTLRCDPISGHDNLYWYRRVMGKEIKFLLHFVKESKQDESGMPNNRFLAERTGGTYSTLKVQPAELEDSGVYFCASSQDLGAGAGYTFGSGTRLTVV.

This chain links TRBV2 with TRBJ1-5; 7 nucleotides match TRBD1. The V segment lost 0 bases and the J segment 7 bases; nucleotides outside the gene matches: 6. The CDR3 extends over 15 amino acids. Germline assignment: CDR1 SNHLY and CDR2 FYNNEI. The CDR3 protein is CASSEAAPGGQPQHF. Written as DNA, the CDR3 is TGTGCCAGCAGTGAAGCGGCGCCAGGGGGGCAGCCCCAGCATTTT.

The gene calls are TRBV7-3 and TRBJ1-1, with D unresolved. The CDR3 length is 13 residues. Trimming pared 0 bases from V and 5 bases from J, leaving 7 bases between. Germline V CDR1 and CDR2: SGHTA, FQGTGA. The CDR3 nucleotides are TGTGCCAGCAGCTTAACGGCAGAAACTGAAGCTTTCTTT. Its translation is CASSLTAETEAFF.

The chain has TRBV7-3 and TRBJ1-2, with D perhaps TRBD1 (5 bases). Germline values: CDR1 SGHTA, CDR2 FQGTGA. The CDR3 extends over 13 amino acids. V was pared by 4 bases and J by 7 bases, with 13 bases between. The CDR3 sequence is CASSSPGGTGYTF. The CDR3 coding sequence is TGTGCCAGCAGCTCGCCGGGGGGTACTGGCTACACCTTC.

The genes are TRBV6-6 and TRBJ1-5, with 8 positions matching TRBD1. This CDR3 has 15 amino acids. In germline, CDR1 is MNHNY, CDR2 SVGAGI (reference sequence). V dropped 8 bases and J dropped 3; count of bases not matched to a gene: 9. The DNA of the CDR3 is TGTGCCAGCGTCAGAGGGACAGGACTCAATCAGCCCCAGCATTTT. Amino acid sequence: CASVRGTGLNQPQHF.

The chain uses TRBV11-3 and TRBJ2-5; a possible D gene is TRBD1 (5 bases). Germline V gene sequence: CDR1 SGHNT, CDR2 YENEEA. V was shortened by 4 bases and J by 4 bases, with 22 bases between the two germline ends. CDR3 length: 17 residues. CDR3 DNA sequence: TGTGCCAGCAGCTCATACCGCTTGGACACCCGAGGAGAGACCCAGTACTTC. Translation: CASSSYRLDTRGETQYF. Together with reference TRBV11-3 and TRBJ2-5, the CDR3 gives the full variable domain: EAGVVQSPRYKIIEKKQPVAFWCNPISGHNTLYWYLQNLGQGPELLIRYENEEAVDDSQLPKDRFSAERLKGVDSTLKIQPAELGDSAVYLCASSSYRLDTRGETQYFGPGTRLLVL.

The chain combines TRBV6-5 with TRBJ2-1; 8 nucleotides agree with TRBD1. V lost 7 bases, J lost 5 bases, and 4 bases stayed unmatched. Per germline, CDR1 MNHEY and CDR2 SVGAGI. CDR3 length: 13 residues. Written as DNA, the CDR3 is TGTGCCAGCATGGACAGGGTGAACAATGAGCAGTTCTTC. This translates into CASMDRVNNEQFF.

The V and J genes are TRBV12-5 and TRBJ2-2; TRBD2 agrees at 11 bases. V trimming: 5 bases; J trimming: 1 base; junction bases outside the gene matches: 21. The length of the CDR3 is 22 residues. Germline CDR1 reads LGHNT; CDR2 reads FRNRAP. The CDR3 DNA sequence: TGTGCTAGTGGTATCACAGGGTCAAGACTAGCGGGGCCCCAACTGAACACCGGGGAGCTGTTTTTT. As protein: CASGITGSRLAGPQLNTGELFF. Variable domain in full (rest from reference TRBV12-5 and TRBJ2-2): DARVTQTPRHKVTEMGQEVTMRCQPILGHNTVFWYRQTMMQGLELLAYFRNRAPLDDSGMPKDRFSAEMPDATLATLKIQPSEPRDSAVYFCASGITGSRLAGPQLNTGELFFGEGSRLTVL.

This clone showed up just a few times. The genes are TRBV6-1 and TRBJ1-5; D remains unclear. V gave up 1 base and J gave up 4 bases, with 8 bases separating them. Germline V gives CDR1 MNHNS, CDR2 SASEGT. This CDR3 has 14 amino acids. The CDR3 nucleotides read TGTGCCAGCAGTGAAGGGTTTGTGAATCAGCCCCAGCATTTT. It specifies CASSEGFVNQPQHF.

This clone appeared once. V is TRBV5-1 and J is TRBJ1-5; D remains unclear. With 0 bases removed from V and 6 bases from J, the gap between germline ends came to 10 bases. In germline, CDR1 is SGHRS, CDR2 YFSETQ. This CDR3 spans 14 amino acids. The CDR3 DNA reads TGCGCCAGCAGCTTGGTTTCAGAGGGTCAGCCCCAGCATTTT. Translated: CASSLVSEGQPQHF.

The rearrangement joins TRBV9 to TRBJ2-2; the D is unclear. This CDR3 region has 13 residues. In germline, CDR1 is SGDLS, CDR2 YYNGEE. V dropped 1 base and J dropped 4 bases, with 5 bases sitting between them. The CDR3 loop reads CASSVTGTGELFF. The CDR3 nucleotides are TGTGCCAGCAGCGTAACTGGCACCGGGGAGCTGTTTTTT.

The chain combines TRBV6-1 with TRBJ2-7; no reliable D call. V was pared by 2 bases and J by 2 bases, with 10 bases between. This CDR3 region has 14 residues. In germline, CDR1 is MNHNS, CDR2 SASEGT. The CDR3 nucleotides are TGTGCCAGCAGTGAATTTGGGGATCCCTACGAGCAGTACTTC. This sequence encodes CASSEFGDPYEQYF.

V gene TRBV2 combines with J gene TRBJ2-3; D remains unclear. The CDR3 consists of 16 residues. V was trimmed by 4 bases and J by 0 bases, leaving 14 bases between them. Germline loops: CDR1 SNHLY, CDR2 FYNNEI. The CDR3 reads CASSGNWGSSTDTQYF. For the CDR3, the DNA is TGTGCCAGCAGTGGTAATTGGGGTTCTAGCACAGATACGCAGTATTTT.

This CDR3 is CASSLPPGNWRTEAFF. The CDR3 DNA reads TGCGCCAGCAGCCTTCCCCCAGGGAATTGGCGAACTGAAGCTTTCTTT. The chain employs TRBV4-1 and TRBJ1-1; D possibly corresponds to TRBD1 (5 bases). This CDR3 spans 16 amino acids. Trimming removed 4 bases from V and 5 bases from J, with 20 bases in between. Germline V CDR1 and CDR2: MGHRA, YSYEKL.

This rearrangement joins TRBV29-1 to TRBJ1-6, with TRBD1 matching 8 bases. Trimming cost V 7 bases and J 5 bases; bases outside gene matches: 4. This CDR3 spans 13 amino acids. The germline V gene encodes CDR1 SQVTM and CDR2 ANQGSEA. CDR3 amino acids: CSAGQGDNSPLHF. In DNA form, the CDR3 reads TGCAGCGCTGGACAGGGTGATAATTCACCCCTCCACTTT.

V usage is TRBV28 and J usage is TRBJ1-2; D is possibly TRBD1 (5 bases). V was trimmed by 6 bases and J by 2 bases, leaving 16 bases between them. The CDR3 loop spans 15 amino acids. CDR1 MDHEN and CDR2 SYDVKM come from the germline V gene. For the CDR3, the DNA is TGTGCCAGCAGGCCCGACGGGACGGTAAACTATGGCTACACCTTC. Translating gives CASRPDGTVNYGYTF.

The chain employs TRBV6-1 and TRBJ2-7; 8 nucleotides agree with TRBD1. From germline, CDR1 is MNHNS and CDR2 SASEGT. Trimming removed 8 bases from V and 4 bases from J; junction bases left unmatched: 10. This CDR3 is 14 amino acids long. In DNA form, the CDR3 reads TGTGCCAGCGGCTCAGGGGGCCCCCTATACGAGCAGTACTTC. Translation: CASGSGGPLYEQYF.

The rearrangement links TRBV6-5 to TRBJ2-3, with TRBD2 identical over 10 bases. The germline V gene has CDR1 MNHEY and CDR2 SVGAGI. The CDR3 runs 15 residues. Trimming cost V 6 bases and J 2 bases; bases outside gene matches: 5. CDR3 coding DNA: TGTGCCAGCAGCGATGGACTAGCGGACACAGATACGCAGTATTTT. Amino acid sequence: CASSDGLADTDTQYF.

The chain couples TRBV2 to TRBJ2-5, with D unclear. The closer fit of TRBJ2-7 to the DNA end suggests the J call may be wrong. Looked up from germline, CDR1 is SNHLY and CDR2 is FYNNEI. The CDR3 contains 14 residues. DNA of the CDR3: TGTGCCAGCAGTGAAAATCTCAGGAACTACGAGCAGTACTTC. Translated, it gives CASSENLRNYEQYF.

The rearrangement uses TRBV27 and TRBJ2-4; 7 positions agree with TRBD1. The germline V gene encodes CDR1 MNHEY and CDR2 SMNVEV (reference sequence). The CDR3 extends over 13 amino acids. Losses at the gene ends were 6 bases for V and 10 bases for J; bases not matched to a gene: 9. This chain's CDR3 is CASRISGQKIQYF. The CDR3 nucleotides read TGTGCCAGCAGAATATCGGGACAGAAAATTCAGTACTTC.

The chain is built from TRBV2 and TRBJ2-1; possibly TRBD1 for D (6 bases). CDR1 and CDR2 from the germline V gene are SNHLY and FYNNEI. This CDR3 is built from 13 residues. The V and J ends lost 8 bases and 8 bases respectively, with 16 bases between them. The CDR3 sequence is CASSFPDRYEQFF. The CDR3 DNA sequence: TGTGCCAGCTCATTTCCCGACAGGTATGAGCAGTTCTTC.

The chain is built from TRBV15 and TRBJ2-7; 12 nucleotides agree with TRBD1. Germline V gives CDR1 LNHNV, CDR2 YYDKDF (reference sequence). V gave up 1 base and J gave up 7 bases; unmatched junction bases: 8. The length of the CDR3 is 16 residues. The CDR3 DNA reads TGTGCCACCAGCAGAGTTGGGACAGGGGGCCGAGGGGAGCAGTACTTC. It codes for CATSRVGTGGRGEQYF.

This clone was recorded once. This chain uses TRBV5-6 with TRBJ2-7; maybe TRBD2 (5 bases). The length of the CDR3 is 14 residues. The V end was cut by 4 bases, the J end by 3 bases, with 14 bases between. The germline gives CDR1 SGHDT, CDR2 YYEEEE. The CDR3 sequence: CASSATGIYYEQYF. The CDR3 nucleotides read TGTGCCAGCAGCGCTACCGGGATTTACTACGAGCAGTACTTC.

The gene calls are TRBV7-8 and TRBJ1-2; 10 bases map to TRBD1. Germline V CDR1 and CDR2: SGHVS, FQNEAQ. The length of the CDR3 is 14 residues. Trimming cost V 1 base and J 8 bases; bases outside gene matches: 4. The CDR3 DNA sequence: TGTGCCAGCAGCTTAGGGGGGACAGGGGACGGCTACACCTTC. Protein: CASSLGGTGDGYTF.